The rows below give T cell receptor beta chains drawn from one sample of a study of blood T cell repertoires in COVID-19. Only in-frame clones appear in the TCRdb table, and some are missing; sequencing was by immunoSEQ multiplex PCR. This sample has approximately 200,000 clones, with around 86% found just once. The sequencing sample was made of peripheral blood. These receptors all stem from a woman in her thirties with active or convalescent COVID-19. The CDR3 runs from the conserved cysteine through the conserved F or W. D genes are given only for firm matches. The size field is filled for only some rows; it gives once, few, many or a size class.

v_gene	d_gene	abundance	j_gene	CDR3nt	CDR3aa
TRBV15	TRBD1	few	TRBJ1-3	TGTGCCACCAGCAGAGGACAGGGGGCTAGATTTTTCTACTCTGGAAACACCATATATTTT	CATSRGQGARFFYSGNTIYF
TRBV30	.	once	TRBJ1-2	TGTGCCTGGAGTGTACAGGTTACTATGGGGTACACCTTC	CAWSVQVTMGYTF
TRBV7-9	.	once	TRBJ2-1	TGTGCCAGCACCACCCCTCTCGGGGGTGGTGAGCAGTTCTTC	CASTTPLGGGEQFF
TRBV7-2	TRBD2	.	TRBJ2-7	TGTGCCAGCAGCCCCGGTCTCGGGACTAGCGGGAGGAGCTCCTACGAGCAGTACTTC	CASSPGLGTSGRSSYEQYF
TRBV5-1	.	.	TRBJ1-5	TGCGCCAGCAGCCGGGACTCCAATCAGCCCCAGCATTTT	CASSRDSNQPQHF
TRBV6-5	TRBD1	few	TRBJ1-3	TGTGCCAGCAACCGGGACAGGTGGGGAAACACCATATATTTT	CASNRDRWGNTIYF
TRBV25-1	.	.	TRBJ1-2	TGTGCCAGCAGTGCGATTTCAGGGTACTATGGCTACACCTTC	CASSAISGYYGYTF
TRBV6-5	TRBD1	.	TRBJ2-2	TGTGCCAGCTTTGGGGGAAGGGGGCGGACCGGGGAGCTGTTTTTT	CASFGGRGRTGELFF
TRBV18	TRBD1	.	TRBJ1-1	TGTGCCAGCTCACCCAGGGGGCTCACTGAAGCTTTCTTT	CASSPRGLTEAFF
TRBV6-6	.	.	TRBJ1-1	TGTGCCAGCAGTTACCCTCCGGGTGGGTTTTCTGCTGAAGCTTTCTTT	CASSYPPGGFSAEAFF
TRBV24-1	TRBD1	.	TRBJ2-1	TGTGCCACCCGGGACAGCCTCGGGGAGCAGTTCTTC	CATRDSLGEQFF
TRBV11-1	.	once	TRBJ2-5	TGTGCCAGCAGCCCGGGGGGCAGGGGCGAGGAGACCCAGTACTTC	CASSPGGRGEETQYF
TRBV27	.	.	TRBJ1-1	TGTGCCAGCAGTTTCGACCAAACAGGGAACACTGAAGCTTTCTTT	CASSFDQTGNTEAFF
TRBV6-5	.	.	TRBJ1-1	TGTGCCAGCACTACAAACGGGAAGATGTCTTTCTTT	CASTTNGKMSFF
TRBV11-3	.	.	TRBJ2-5	TGTGCCAGCAGCTTAGTGGGGTCCCAGGGGACCCAGTACTTC	CASSLVGSQGTQYF
TRBV27	TRBD1	.	TRBJ1-1	TGTGCCAGCAGTACGGACAGGCGACAAGCTTTCTTT	CASSTDRRQAFF
TRBV28	.	.	TRBJ1-3	TGTGCCAGCAGTCCCGTGACAGGTTCTGGAAACACCATATATTTT	CASSPVTGSGNTIYF